The entry below describes one TCR beta chain. What it binds is not known. The same CDR3 arises from other DNA sequences in this sample as well. TCRbeta CDR3 was sequenced at survey depth with template counts. The protocol was immunoSEQ multiplex PCR, while the TCRdb copy is restricted to in-frame clones and leaves out a portion. The table shows thousands of clones, with approximately 57% occurring only once. The CDR3 length is 17 residues. From germline, CDR1 is SQVTM and CDR2 ANQGSEA. Losses at the gene ends were 7 bases for V and 4 bases for J; bases not matched to a gene: 19. The data were obtained in a study of tissue T cells after allogeneic stem cell transplantation. Study-level information: Pathologist review favored tissue samples showing histologically apparent lymphocytes.

Study-level results: Anatomically similar tissues had similar TCR repertoires within each patient.

The source of this sequence is a female donor over 55 with lung cancer. The V call is TRBV29-1, the J call TRBJ2-3; 8 bases fit TRBD2. The source material was tissue from the esophagus, sampled at autopsy. This CDR3 is CSAEKGSGGPGADTQYF. The CDR3 DNA reads as TGCAGCGCCGAGAAGGGCTCGGGAGGGCCCGGGGCAGATACGCAGTATTTT.